This T cell receptor beta chain was identified during a study of T cell responses to AZD1222 COVID-19 vaccine. Germline V gene lookup returns CDR1 SNHLY and CDR2 FYNNEI. The CDR3 spans 15 residues. Trimming cost V 3 bases and J 5 bases, with 13 bases left between them. The method was immunoSEQ multiplex PCR; TCRdb's version includes in-frame clones alone and lacks a portion of them. The sample lists around 130,000 clones; about 90% were seen once. Remarks on this clone: Its target is unknown. Other DNA variants within this sample encode the same CDR3.

Study results and caveats: Just five or six AZD1222 recipients tested seropositive at baseline. Vaccine-associated CD4 TCRs spanned spike, dominant at 160-218 and 743-854. Clonal diversity was possibly underestimated, and white British individuals and females predominated among donors.

Material: peripheral blood, obtained on day 0 of AZD1222 vaccination. The rearrangement links TRBV2 to TRBJ2-2, with D unclear. This clonotype was sampled from an adult in good health. The CDR3 loop reads CASSEALALTGELFF. CDR3 DNA sequence: TGTGCCAGCAGTGAGGCATTAGCCTTAACCGGGGAGCTGTTTTTT.